The rows below give T cell receptor beta chains drawn from one sample of a study of T-cell memory formation after mild COVID-19. TCRdb itself ran the 5' RACE reads through MiXCR, one entry per CDR3 protein. The top ten clones hold under 30% of a sample with around 200,000 distinct CDR3 sequences, about a fifth of them seen once. The sequenced sample was PBMCs or a T cell subset sorted from them (not recorded which). Receptor source: an adult woman who had mild COVID-19 (a few samples of this study predate the infection). Cell type and time point are not known. Both conserved end residues are part of each CDR3. Each record gives: D gene, J gene, V gene, clone size, CDR3 DNA, CDR3 protein. A D gene is named only where the DNA matches it firmly. Some rows mark clone size as missing; the rest say once, few, many or name a class of expanded clone.

d_call: .; j_call: TRBJ1-1; v_call: TRBV7-6; clone_size: few; cdr3_nt: TGTGCCAGCAGCTTAGAGGGGGGAGACACTGAAGCTTTCTTT; cdr3_aa: CASSLEGGDTEAFF
d_call: .; j_call: TRBJ2-1; v_call: TRBV4-1; clone_size: .; cdr3_nt: TGCGCCAGCAGCTCTCCGGGACGGGCTATACGGAATGAGCAGTTCTTC; cdr3_aa: CASSSPGRAIRNEQFF
d_call: TRBD1; j_call: TRBJ1-1; v_call: TRBV7-9; clone_size: few; cdr3_nt: TGTGCCAGCAGCTTTTTTGGGACAGGGCCGAACACTGAAGCTTTCTTT; cdr3_aa: CASSFFGTGPNTEAFF
d_call: .; j_call: TRBJ1-1; v_call: TRBV7-6; clone_size: few; cdr3_nt: TGTGCCAGCAGCTCGGGAGGAGTTAACACTGAAGCTTTCTTT; cdr3_aa: CASSSGGVNTEAFF
d_call: .; j_call: TRBJ1-1; v_call: TRBV2; clone_size: .; cdr3_nt: TGTGCCAGCAGTGAATCACCTGTAACTGAAGCTTTCTTT; cdr3_aa: CASSESPVTEAFF
d_call: TRBD2; j_call: TRBJ2-7; v_call: TRBV7-9; clone_size: .; cdr3_nt: TGTGCCAGCAGCTTTACTAGCGGGGATACCTACGAGCAGTACTTC; cdr3_aa: CASSFTSGDTYEQYF
d_call: TRBD1; j_call: TRBJ2-1; v_call: TRBV4-3; clone_size: few; cdr3_nt: TGCGCCAGCAGCCTCATAGCCCGGGACAGGGCCCCAAATGAGCAGTTCTTC; cdr3_aa: CASSLIARDRAPNEQFF
d_call: TRBD2; j_call: TRBJ2-1; v_call: TRBV9; clone_size: .; cdr3_nt: TGTGCCAGCAGCGTAGGAGGCGGGAGTACCCCCGAGCAGTTCTTC; cdr3_aa: CASSVGGGSTPEQFF
d_call: .; j_call: TRBJ2-5; v_call: TRBV23-1; clone_size: many; cdr3_nt: TGCGCCAGCAGTCAATCGACGAACCAGTACTTC; cdr3_aa: CASSQSTNQYF
d_call: .; j_call: TRBJ1-2; v_call: TRBV29-1; clone_size: .; cdr3_nt: TGCAGCGTTGAAGGGAGAGACAGTACTGAGTATGGCTACACCTTC; cdr3_aa: CSVEGRDSTEYGYTF
d_call: .; j_call: TRBJ1-1; v_call: TRBV2; clone_size: .; cdr3_nt: TGTGCCAGCAGGGGGACGGAGAACACTGAAGCTTTCTTT; cdr3_aa: CASRGTENTEAFF
d_call: .; j_call: TRBJ2-3; v_call: TRBV20-1; clone_size: .; cdr3_nt: TGCAGTGCTAGAGATCTGGGGGCTCCCGAGCCCCCCACAGATACGCAGTATTTT; cdr3_aa: CSARDLGAPEPPTDTQYF
d_call: .; j_call: TRBJ2-5; v_call: TRBV27; clone_size: few; cdr3_nt: TGTGCCAGCAGTTCCGCACAAGAGACCCAGTACTTC; cdr3_aa: CASSSAQETQYF
d_call: .; j_call: TRBJ2-3; v_call: TRBV29-1; clone_size: .; cdr3_nt: TGCAGCGTTGAAAATCGGGGGGCGTTGTATTTT; cdr3_aa: CSVENRGALYF
d_call: .; j_call: TRBJ1-2; v_call: TRBV29-1; clone_size: few; cdr3_nt: TGCAGCGTCCACAGGCAGGATAACTATGGCTACACCTTC; cdr3_aa: CSVHRQDNYGYTF
d_call: .; j_call: TRBJ1-2; v_call: TRBV11-2; clone_size: .; cdr3_nt: TGTGCCAGCAGCCCTGGGCCGGGGGGCTACACCTTC; cdr3_aa: CASSPGPGGYTF
d_call: .; j_call: TRBJ2-7; v_call: TRBV29-1; clone_size: .; cdr3_nt: TGCAGCGTTGGAGGAGGAAGGTCCGAGCAGTACTTC; cdr3_aa: CSVGGGRSEQYF
d_call: .; j_call: TRBJ2-1; v_call: TRBV28; clone_size: .; cdr3_nt: TGTGCCAGCAGGGGCCCGGACCCACAAACGTACAATGAGCAGTTCTTC; cdr3_aa: CASRGPDPQTYNEQFF
d_call: .; j_call: TRBJ2-3; v_call: TRBV12-3/TRBV12-4; clone_size: few; cdr3_nt: TGTGCCAGCAGTTTAGTTCTAGAAGGAGATACGCAGTATTTT; cdr3_aa: CASSLVLEGDTQYF
d_call: TRBD2; j_call: TRBJ2-1; v_call: TRBV7-6; clone_size: .; cdr3_nt: TGTGCCAGCAGTCGTATAGCGGGATCTGAGCAGTTCTTC; cdr3_aa: CASSRIAGSEQFF
d_call: .; j_call: TRBJ2-7; v_call: TRBV2; clone_size: few; cdr3_nt: TGTGCCAGCAGTGAAGCATCCGGGACGTCCTACGAGCAGTACTTC; cdr3_aa: CASSEASGTSYEQYF
d_call: .; j_call: TRBJ2-3; v_call: TRBV5-1; clone_size: few; cdr3_nt: TGCGCCAGCAGCCCAATCGATGGTGGGGGAAGCACAGATACGCAGTATTTT; cdr3_aa: CASSPIDGGGSTDTQYF
d_call: .; j_call: TRBJ2-7; v_call: TRBV5-1; clone_size: .; cdr3_nt: TGCGCCAGCAGCTTACAGCCCACCTACGAGCAGTACTTC; cdr3_aa: CASSLQPTYEQYF
d_call: .; j_call: TRBJ2-7; v_call: TRBV7-8; clone_size: few; cdr3_nt: TGTGCCAGCAGCCTACATTTGGAGGAGATCTCCTACGAGCAGTACTTC; cdr3_aa: CASSLHLEEISYEQYF
d_call: TRBD2; j_call: TRBJ2-1; v_call: TRBV9; clone_size: few; cdr3_nt: TGTGCCAGCAGCGTAGGAGTAGCGGGAGACAATGAGCAGTTCTTC; cdr3_aa: CASSVGVAGDNEQFF
d_call: .; j_call: TRBJ1-1; v_call: TRBV24-1; clone_size: .; cdr3_nt: TGTGCCACCAGAACAGGGTTGAGCACTGAAGCTTTCTTT; cdr3_aa: CATRTGLSTEAFF
d_call: .; j_call: TRBJ1-4; v_call: TRBV19; clone_size: few; cdr3_nt: TGTGCCAGTAGAGGTAATGAAAAACTGTTTTTT; cdr3_aa: CASRGNEKLFF
d_call: .; j_call: TRBJ2-7; v_call: TRBV27; clone_size: few; cdr3_nt: TGTGCCAGCAGCACTGACGGCTACGAGCAGTACTTC; cdr3_aa: CASSTDGYEQYF
d_call: .; j_call: TRBJ2-3; v_call: TRBV2; clone_size: .; cdr3_nt: TGTGCCAGCATTGGCGCTAGCCCTTTGGATACGCAGTATTTT; cdr3_aa: CASIGASPLDTQYF
d_call: TRBD2; j_call: TRBJ2-7; v_call: TRBV4-1; clone_size: few; cdr3_nt: TGCGCCAGCAGCGTAGGACTAGACTACGAGCAGTACTTC; cdr3_aa: CASSVGLDYEQYF
d_call: .; j_call: TRBJ2-1; v_call: TRBV11-2; clone_size: .; cdr3_nt: TGTGCCAGCAGCGAGGGGGGGTTCGTCAATGAGCAGTTCTTC; cdr3_aa: CASSEGGFVNEQFF
d_call: .; j_call: TRBJ1-1; v_call: TRBV20-1; clone_size: .; cdr3_nt: TGCAGTGCCCGGACAGTTGAAGCTTTCTTT; cdr3_aa: CSARTVEAFF
d_call: TRBD1; j_call: TRBJ2-7; v_call: TRBV5-4; clone_size: .; cdr3_nt: TGTGCCAGCAGCTTCCGGGACAGGGGGCTCTACGAGCAGTACTTC; cdr3_aa: CASSFRDRGLYEQYF
d_call: .; j_call: TRBJ2-5; v_call: TRBV11-2; clone_size: many; cdr3_nt: TGTGCCAGCAGCGACAGTCCCCAAGAGACCCAGTACTTC; cdr3_aa: CASSDSPQETQYF
d_call: .; j_call: TRBJ2-1; v_call: TRBV15; clone_size: few; cdr3_nt: TGTGCCACCAGCAGAGAGGCGGGGACGGGCTTCTACAATGAGCAGTTCTTC; cdr3_aa: CATSREAGTGFYNEQFF
d_call: .; j_call: TRBJ2-3; v_call: TRBV12-3/TRBV12-4; clone_size: .; cdr3_nt: TGTGCCAGCAGCCGACCAAAATCACTTGACGATACGCAGTATTTT; cdr3_aa: CASSRPKSLDDTQYF
d_call: TRBD2; j_call: TRBJ2-2; v_call: TRBV27; clone_size: .; cdr3_nt: TGTGCCAGCAGTTGGGGGGGCACCGGGGAGCTGTTTTTT; cdr3_aa: CASSWGGTGELFF
d_call: .; j_call: TRBJ2-2; v_call: TRBV12-3/TRBV12-4; clone_size: few; cdr3_nt: TGTGCCAGCAGCCCAACTAACACCGGGGAGCTGTTTTTT; cdr3_aa: CASSPTNTGELFF
d_call: .; j_call: TRBJ2-3; v_call: TRBV20-1; clone_size: .; cdr3_nt: TGCAGTGCTAATAATCCGGACAGCTTACTGACAGATACGCAGTATTTT; cdr3_aa: CSANNPDSLLTDTQYF
d_call: TRBD1; j_call: TRBJ2-7; v_call: TRBV4-1; clone_size: many; cdr3_nt: TGCGCCAGCAGCCCTGGGGTAGCAGGGGGCTACGAGCAGTACTTC; cdr3_aa: CASSPGVAGGYEQYF
d_call: TRBD1; j_call: TRBJ2-7; v_call: TRBV29-1; clone_size: .; cdr3_nt: TGCAGCGTTGTCGACAGGGGGTCCTACGAGCAGTACTTC; cdr3_aa: CSVVDRGSYEQYF